A selection of T cell receptor beta chains follows, all from one sample in a study of blood T cell repertoires in COVID-19. TCRdb's copy holds only in-frame clones and misses some; the assay was immunoSEQ multiplex PCR. The sample has some 250,000 clones, 91% seen once. Sequenced material: PBMCs or T cells enriched from blood (not recorded which). The receptor set was obtained from a human donor in a cohort exposed to, infected with or recovered from COVID-19 (not recorded which). The donor label of this sample is uncertain. The CDR3 runs from the conserved cysteine through the conserved F or W. Each record gives: clone size, V gene, J gene, D gene, CDR3 protein, CDR3 DNA. The D gene is left open where the match is weak. Part of the rows lack a size; the others show once, few, many or a class for expanded clones.

.	TRBV18	TRBJ1-5	TRBD1	CASSPVGTGRQPQHF	TGTGCCAGCTCACCGGTCGGGACAGGCCGGCAGCCCCAGCATTTT
.	TRBV9	TRBJ2-1	.	CASSVGGEQFF	TGTGCCAGCAGCGTAGGAGGTGAGCAGTTCTTC
.	TRBV24-1	TRBJ2-1	TRBD2	CATSDPSGGAYNEQFF	TGTGCCACCAGTGACCCTAGCGGGGGGGCCTACAATGAGCAGTTCTTC
.	TRBV24-1	TRBJ2-3	.	CAISRRGDTQYF	TGTGCCATATCTCGAAGGGGGGATACGCAGTATTTT
.	TRBV27	TRBJ2-4	TRBD1	CASSPGPGQLENIQYF	TGTGCCAGCAGTCCAGGACCGGGACAGTTGGAAAACATTCAGTACTTC
.	TRBV5-1	TRBJ1-2	.	CASSLAVRAQSYGYTF	TGCGCCAGCAGCTTGGCCGTCAGGGCGCAATCCTATGGCTACACCTTC
.	TRBV7-2	TRBJ1-2	TRBD1	CASSWGDRGVIYGYTF	TGTGCCAGCTCCTGGGGGGACAGGGGGGTAATCTATGGCTACACCTTC
.	TRBV5-5	TRBJ2-7	.	CASSLSLSEQYF	TGTGCCAGCAGCTTGTCCTTGTCCGAGCAGTACTTC
.	TRBV4-2	TRBJ2-7	TRBD2	CASRGLGGGSEQYF	TGTGCCAGCAGGGGACTAGGGGGAGGCTCCGAGCAGTACTTC
.	TRBV27	TRBJ2-7	.	CASSMMPGGMQYF	TGTGCCAGCAGTATGATGCCTGGGGGGATGCAGTACTTC
once	TRBV11-2	TRBJ1-3	.	CASSRGAGNTIYF	TGTGCCAGCAGCCGGGGTGCGGGAAACACCATATATTTT
.	TRBV4-1	TRBJ1-6	TRBD1	CASSPGPTGVGTSPLHF	TGCGCCAGCAGCCCCGGGCCGACAGGGGTTGGGACCTCACCCCTCCACTTT
.	TRBV27	TRBJ1-1	.	CASSSGGTEAFF	TGTGCCAGCAGTTCCGGAGGCACTGAAGCTTTCTTT
.	TRBV13	TRBJ2-7	TRBD1	CASSLVGTGNPYEQYF	TGTGCCAGCAGCTTAGTTGGGACAGGGAATCCCTACGAGCAGTACTTC
.	TRBV6-9	TRBJ2-3	TRBD2	CASSYTLAGGTSTDTQYF	TGTGCCAGCAGTTATACCCTTGCCGGGGGGACTAGCACAGATACGCAGTATTTT
.	TRBV3-1/TRBV3-2	TRBJ1-2	TRBD1	CASRGTGGPYGYTF	TGTGCCAGCAGGGGGACAGGTGGCCCCTATGGCTACACCTTC
once	TRBV7-8	TRBJ1-2	TRBD1	CASSYGNRGQVNNYGYTF	TGTGCCAGCAGCTACGGGAACAGGGGGCAGGTGAATAACTATGGCTACACCTTC
.	TRBV6-5	TRBJ2-5	TRBD1	CASSYGTGETQYF	TGTGCCAGCAGTTACGGGACAGGGGAGACCCAGTACTTC
.	TRBV18	TRBJ1-5	TRBD1	CASSPTDRGSRQPQHF	TGTGCCAGCTCACCGACGGACAGGGGAAGTCGACAGCCCCAGCATTTT
.	TRBV7-9	TRBJ1-2	TRBD1	CASSLTRQGARGYTF	TGTGCCAGCAGCCTGACCCGACAGGGGGCGCGCGGCTACACCTTC
once	TRBV7-8	TRBJ1-5	TRBD1	CASSLTTGGMVLRQPQHF	TGTGCCAGCAGCTTAACGACAGGGGGGATGGTCCTGCGGCAGCCCCAGCATTTT
.	TRBV27	TRBJ1-1	.	CASSLGGGANTEAFF	TGTGCCAGCAGTTTAGGAGGCGGGGCTAACACTGAAGCTTTCTTT
.	TRBV19	TRBJ2-1	.	CASSIGGGSYNEQFF	TGTGCCAGTAGTATTGGTGGGGGGTCCTACAATGAGCAGTTCTTC
.	TRBV18	TRBJ1-5	.	CASSALQLTRGQPQHF	TGTGCCAGCTCGGCCCTCCAACTAACCCGTGGTCAGCCCCAGCATTTT
.	TRBV2	TRBJ2-5	TRBD1	CASSERTGGRSVRETQYF	TGTGCCAGCAGTGAAAGAACAGGGGGCCGGTCGGTGCGAGAGACCCAGTACTTC
.	TRBV10-3	TRBJ1-3	.	CAIRQGDSGNTIYF	TGTGCCATCAGACAGGGCGACTCTGGAAACACCATATATTTT
.	TRBV2	TRBJ2-1	.	CASSEGENEQFF	TGTGCCAGCAGTGAAGGGGAGAATGAGCAGTTCTTC
.	TRBV7-9	TRBJ1-2	.	CASSPHNGGYTF	TGTGCCAGCAGCCCCCACAACGGGGGCTACACCTTC
.	TRBV5-1	TRBJ1-3	TRBD1	CASSLGQGAGNTIYF	TGCGCCAGCAGCTTGGGGCAGGGGGCTGGAAACACCATATATTTT
.	TRBV5-1	TRBJ1-1	.	CASSLWAGAVEAFF	TGCGCCAGCAGCTTGTGGGCAGGGGCTGTTGAAGCTTTCTTT
.	TRBV6-5	TRBJ1-1	.	CASSYSREGAAFF	TGTGCCAGCAGTTACTCTAGGGAAGGGGCAGCTTTCTTT
.	TRBV2	TRBJ1-6	TRBD1	CASTGTVRSPLHF	TGTGCCAGCACCGGGACAGTGCGGTCACCCCTCCACTTT
few	TRBV10-3	TRBJ1-2	.	CAISESTALNYGYTF	TGTGCCATCAGTGAGTCTACAGCTTTAAACTATGGCTACACCTTC
.	TRBV6-5	TRBJ2-7	TRBD1	CASRDRVGYEQYF	TGTGCCAGCAGGGACAGGGTGGGCTACGAGCAGTACTTC
.	TRBV7-3	TRBJ2-6	.	CASSPGQFSGANVLTF	TGTGCCAGCAGCCCCGGACAGTTCTCTGGGGCCAACGTCCTGACTTTC
.	TRBV30	TRBJ2-5	.	CAWNGGGPKTQYF	TGTGCCTGGAACGGAGGGGGCCCTAAGACCCAGTACTTC
.	TRBV9	TRBJ2-1	.	CASSPGGEINEQFF	TGTGCCAGCAGCCCTGGCGGGGAGATAAATGAGCAGTTCTTC
.	TRBV5-5	TRBJ1-3	.	CASSLWDTNSGNTIYF	TGTGCCAGCAGCTTATGGGACACGAACTCTGGAAACACCATATATTTT
once	TRBV5-1	TRBJ2-5	.	CASSPGHAGTQYF	TGCGCCAGCAGCCCGGGACACGCCGGGACCCAGTACTTC
once	TRBV9	TRBJ2-5	TRBD2	CASSVAPSGGKETQYF	TGTGCCAGCAGCGTCGCCCCCTCGGGGGGAAAGGAGACCCAGTACTTC
.	TRBV3-1/TRBV3-2	TRBJ1-3	.	CASSQDWGGGNTIYF	TGTGCCAGCAGCCAAGATTGGGGAGGTGGAAACACCATATATTTT
.	TRBV7-8	TRBJ2-3	TRBD1	CASSLWAPGQGLSTDTQYF	TGTGCCAGCAGCTTATGGGCCCCGGGACAGGGGCTTAGCACAGATACGCAGTATTTT
.	TRBV5-6	TRBJ1-2	TRBD1	CASSLVQGAKGYTF	TGTGCCAGCAGCTTGGTTCAGGGGGCGAAAGGCTACACCTTC
.	TRBV5-4	TRBJ1-2	TRBD1	CASSLVGQANYGYTF	TGTGCCAGCAGCTTGGTAGGACAGGCGAACTATGGCTACACCTTC
.	TRBV7-8	TRBJ2-7	.	CASSHAAGPYEQYF	TGTGCCAGCAGCCACGCCGCGGGGCCGTACGAGCAGTACTTC
.	TRBV5-6	TRBJ2-7	TRBD1	CASSLGQGANEQYF	TGTGCCAGCAGCTTGGGACAGGGGGCAAACGAGCAGTACTTC
few	TRBV18	TRBJ2-2	TRBD1	CASSDQQGSNTGELFF	TGTGCCAGCTCGGACCAACAGGGGTCAAACACCGGGGAGCTGTTTTTT
few	TRBV6-1	TRBJ1-5	.	CASSEAERQPQHF	TGTGCCAGCAGTGAAGCTGAGCGGCAGCCCCAGCATTTT
.	TRBV1	TRBJ1-1	.	CTSSQGAGSTEAFF	TGCACCAGCTCCCAGGGGGCAGGAAGCACTGAAGCTTTCTTT
.	TRBV6-4	TRBJ2-7	TRBD1	CASSEDRGLEQYF	TGTGCCAGCAGTGAGGACAGGGGGCTCGAGCAGTACTTC
.	TRBV19	TRBJ2-2	TRBD1	CARRRGQGVNLDTNTGELFF	TGTGCCAGGAGGAGGGGACAGGGAGTTAATTTGGATACGAACACCGGGGAGCTGTTTTTT
.	TRBV10-3	TRBJ2-7	.	CAISETDEQYF	TGTGCCATCAGTGAGACAGACGAGCAGTACTTC
once	TRBV19	TRBJ1-4	.	CASRGSLNEKLFF	TGTGCCAGTAGGGGGAGTCTAAATGAAAAACTGTTTTTT
.	TRBV19	TRBJ1-5	.	CASSIKGQNQPQHF	TGTGCCAGTAGTATCAAAGGACAGAATCAGCCCCAGCATTTT
.	TRBV25-1	TRBJ2-3	TRBD2	CAIRTGLEYATDTQYF	TGTGCCATCCGGACGGGACTAGAATACGCCACAGATACGCAGTATTTT
.	TRBV9	TRBJ1-6	TRBD1	CASSGTGGSPLHF	TGTGCCAGCAGCGGGACAGGGGGTTCACCCCTCCACTTT
.	TRBV5-1	TRBJ2-7	.	CASSLAGTQTYEQYF	TGCGCCAGCAGCTTGGCTGGGACACAGACCTACGAGCAGTACTTC
.	TRBV7-2	TRBJ2-1	.	CASSLDRTASNEQFF	TGTGCCAGCAGCTTAGATAGGACAGCTAGCAATGAGCAGTTCTTC
.	TRBV10-3	TRBJ1-6	TRBD1	CAISDGQGNSPLHF	TGTGCCATCAGTGACGGACAGGGTAATTCACCCCTCCACTTT
.	TRBV19	TRBJ1-2	.	CASSIVAGGYTF	TGTGCCAGTAGTATAGTGGCGGGCGGCTACACCTTC